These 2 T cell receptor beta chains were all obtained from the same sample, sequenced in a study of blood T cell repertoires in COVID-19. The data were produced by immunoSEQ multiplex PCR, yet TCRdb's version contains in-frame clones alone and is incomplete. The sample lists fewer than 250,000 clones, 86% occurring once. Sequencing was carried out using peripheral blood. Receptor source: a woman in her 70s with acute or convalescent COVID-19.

CDR3 coding DNA: TGTGCCAGCAGCTCCGGACAGTACAATGAGCAGTTCTTC. Translation: CASSSGQYNEQFF. This chain connects TRBV6-5 to TRBJ2-1; D perhaps matches TRBD1 (6 bases). Trimming cost V 6 bases and J 4 bases, with 10 bases left between them. Per germline, CDR1 MNHEY and CDR2 SVGAGI. The CDR3 consists of 13 residues.

The CDR3 DNA reads as TGTGCCAGCAAAGGGACAGGGGGACTAAATAATTCACCCCTCCACTTT. Translating gives CASKGTGGLNNSPLHF. J is TRBJ1-6 and V is TRBV3-1 (or the pseudogene TRBV3-2), with 11 bases matching TRBD1. The CDR3 runs 16 residues. Germline assignment: CDR1 LGHDT and CDR2 YNNKEL (reference sequence). Trimming at V came to 7 bases and at J to 5 bases, leaving 7 bases not matched to a gene.